The next 16 T cell receptor beta chains were all read from a single sample in a study of blood T cell repertoires in COVID-19. The protocol was immunoSEQ multiplex PCR, while the TCRdb copy is restricted to in-frame clones and leaves out a portion. The sample lists roughly 150,000 clones; roughly three quarters were seen once. The source material was peripheral blood. The receptors derive from a man aged 55 to 69 with acute or convalescent COVID-19.

The rearrangement joins TRBV19 to TRBJ2-7; D gene uncertain. Germline V lookup: CDR1 LNHDA, CDR2 SQIVND (reference sequence). This CDR3 comprises 15 residues. Trimming cost V 3 bases and J 0 bases, with 12 bases left between them. The CDR3 bases are TGTGCCAGTAGTATTACGGTGGTGAGCTCCTACGAGCAGTACTTC. Translated, it gives CASSITVVSSYEQYF.

V usage is TRBV19 and J usage is TRBJ2-7; D might be TRBD2 (6 bases). Trimming shortened V by 3 bases and J by 6 bases, and 18 bases separated the two germline ends. CDR1 LNHDA and CDR2 SQIVND come from the germline V gene (reference sequence). The CDR3 is 15 residues long. The DNA for the CDR3 is TGTGCCAGTAGTATGGCAGGGACTCCCGATTTCGAGCAGTACTTC. It is translated as CASSMAGTPDFEQYF.

This chain connects TRBV13 to TRBJ2-2, with 7 bases lining up with TRBD1. The CDR3 spans 16 residues. In germline, CDR1 is PRHDT, CDR2 FYEKMQ (reference sequence). Trimming removed 4 bases from V and 4 bases from J; junction bases left unmatched: 9. DNA of the CDR3: TGTGCCAGCAGCTCCGGGCCGGGACAGTCCACCGGGGAGCTGTTTTTT. Its translation: CASSSGPGQSTGELFF.

The J gene is TRBJ1-5, the V gene TRBV24-1; 7 positions match TRBD1. Unmatched junction bases numbered 5, after V lost 4 bases and J lost 12 bases. The germline V gene encodes CDR1 KGHDR and CDR2 SFDVKD. This CDR3 is 12 amino acids long. This CDR3 reads CATSEPQGLQHF. The CDR3 coding sequence is TGTGCCACCAGTGAACCACAGGGGCTCCAGCATTTT.

This clone was seen more than once but under ten times. The V call is TRBV5-1, the J call TRBJ2-7, with D tentatively TRBD2 (6 bases). The CDR3 extends over 15 amino acids. Trimming stripped 5 bases from V and 5 bases from J, with 20 bases between. The germline CDR1 and CDR2 sequences are SGHRS and YFSETQ. DNA of the CDR3: TGCGCCAGCAGTTTCCTAGGGACTCCCGGCAACGAGCAGTACTTC. This codes for CASSFLGTPGNEQYF.

This chain links TRBV28 with TRBJ1-5; no clear D. The germline CDR1 and CDR2 sequences are MDHEN and SYDVKM. The CDR3 sequence is 12 residues long. Trimming removed 6 bases at V and 4 bases at J, with 7 bases between. Here the CDR3 DNA reads TGTGCCAGCAGAAACTATAATCAGCCCCAGCATTTT. It encodes CASRNYNQPQHF. Drawing the rest from reference TRBV28 and TRBJ1-5, the complete variable domain is DVKVTQSSRYLVKRTGEKVFLECVQDMDHENMFWYRQDPGLGLRLIYFSYDVKMKEKGDIPEGYSVSREKKERFSLILESASTNQTSMYLCASRNYNQPQHFGDGTRLSIL.

The chain has TRBV10-1 and TRBJ2-7, with 9 bases matching TRBD1. The V gene's germline CDR1 is WNHNN and CDR2 SYGVQD (reference sequence). This CDR3 has 14 residues. The V segment lost 4 bases and the J segment 5 bases; nucleotides outside the gene matches: 6. The CDR3, as DNA: TGCGCCAGCAGTGTAAACAGGGGGCTGGACGAGCAGTACTTC. Its translation is CASSVNRGLDEQYF.

This rearrangement joins TRBV5-4 to TRBJ2-7; 9 nucleotides agree with TRBD2. After removal of 5 bases from V and 2 bases from J, the junction contained 8 bases not matched to a gene. The CDR3 has 15 amino acids. CDR1 and CDR2 from the germline V gene are SGHNT and YYREEE (reference sequence). This CDR3 is CASSLSGSFAYEQYF. The CDR3, as DNA: TGTGCCAGCAGTCTTAGCGGGAGTTTCGCCTACGAGCAGTACTTC.

This chain joins TRBV7-9 and TRBJ2-7; the match to TRBD1 covers 11 bases. Germline V gene lookup returns CDR1 SEHNR and CDR2 FQNEAQ (reference sequence). The CDR3 extends over 14 amino acids. V was pared by 4 bases and J by 4 bases, with 3 bases of the junction left unmatched. Here the CDR3 reads CASSSRDRGYEQYF. Written as DNA, the CDR3 is TGTGCCAGCAGCTCAAGGGACAGGGGGTACGAGCAGTACTTC.

The CDR3: CASRAGVSYEQYF. The CDR3 DNA reads TGTGCCAGCAGGGCAGGGGTCTCCTACGAGCAGTACTTC. V gene TRBV25-1 combines with J gene TRBJ2-7; possible D gene TRBD1, 6 bases. V lost 6 bases and J 0 bases, leaving 9 bases between the germline ends. Germline CDR1 MGHDK, CDR2 SYGVNS. The CDR3 covers 13 residues.

J is TRBJ2-1 and V is TRBV5-5, with a weak D call TRBD2 (6 bases). V was clipped by 4 bases and J by 0 bases, with 17 bases between them. The V gene's germline CDR1 is SGHKS and CDR2 YYEKEE (reference sequence). The CDR3 runs to 17 residues. CDR3: CASSARPTSFSYNEQFF. DNA for the CDR3: TGTGCCAGCAGCGCAAGACCGACTAGTTTCTCCTACAATGAGCAGTTCTTC.

The chain has TRBV5-1 and TRBJ1-6; TRBD1 aligns across 9 bases. Germline V CDR1 and CDR2: SGHRS, YFSETQ. The CDR3 is 16 amino acids. The V and J ends lost 3 bases and 7 bases, in that order; junction bases with no gene match: 8. The CDR3 is CASSSGQGSSNSPLHF. The CDR3 DNA sequence: TGCGCCAGCAGCTCGGGACAGGGCTCATCCAATTCACCCCTCCACTTT.

The rearrangement links TRBV7-7 to TRBJ2-5, with TRBD2 identical over 12 bases. CDR3 length: 15 residues. J was trimmed by 6 bases and V by 5 bases; bases with no gene match: 7. Germline V gene data show CDR1 as SSHAT and CDR2 as FNYEAQ (reference sequence). The CDR3 reads CASSLTSGSRKTQYF. CDR3 bases: TGTGCCAGCAGCCTGACTAGCGGGAGCCGGAAGACCCAGTACTTC.

V and J are TRBV27 and TRBJ2-7, with TRBD1 identical over 7 bases. The V segment lost 8 bases and the J segment 2 bases; nucleotides outside the gene matches: 9. Germline assignment: CDR1 MNHEY and CDR2 SMNVEV (reference sequence). This CDR3 region has 14 residues. CDR3 in amino acids: CASGRPGQTYEQYF. DNA of the CDR3: TGTGCCAGCGGACGTCCGGGACAGACCTACGAGCAGTACTTC.

The V and J genes are TRBV5-4 and TRBJ2-3, with D maybe TRBD2 (6 bases). Trimming cost V 0 bases and J 4 bases, with 15 bases left between them. CDR1 is SGHNT, CDR2 YYREEE, per germline (reference sequence). The CDR3 loop spans 16 amino acids. The DNA of the CDR3 is TGTGCCAGCAGCTTGGTTGGAGGGGCGGGCCCAGATACGCAGTATTTT. Protein product: CASSLVGGAGPDTQYF.

This clone was detected only a few times. The chain uses TRBV10-2 and TRBJ2-7, with 13 nucleotides matching TRBD2. The V and J ends lost 6 bases and 6 bases, in that order; junction bases with no gene match: 2. This CDR3 spans 13 amino acids. Germline loops: CDR1 WSHSY, CDR2 SAAADI. DNA for the CDR3: TGCGCCAGCAGGGGACTAGCGGGACTCGAGCAGTACTTC. Residues: CASRGLAGLEQYF.